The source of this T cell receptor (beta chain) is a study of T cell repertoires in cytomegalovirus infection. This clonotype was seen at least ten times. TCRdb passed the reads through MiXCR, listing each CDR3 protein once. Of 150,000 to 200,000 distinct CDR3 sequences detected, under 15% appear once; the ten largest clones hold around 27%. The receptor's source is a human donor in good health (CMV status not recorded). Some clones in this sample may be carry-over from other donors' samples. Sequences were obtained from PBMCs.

The CDR3 DNA follows: TGTGCCAGCAGTTACCTACAGGATAGCAATCAGCCCCAGCATTTT. Its protein product is CASSYLQDSNQPQHF. The V call is TRBV6-2 or TRBV6-3, the J call TRBJ1-5, with a weak D call TRBD1 (5 bases). The CDR3 sequence is 15 residues long. V gave up 2 bases and J gave up 0 bases, with 8 bases separating them. Germline V gene lookup returns CDR1 MNHEY and CDR2 SVGEGT.